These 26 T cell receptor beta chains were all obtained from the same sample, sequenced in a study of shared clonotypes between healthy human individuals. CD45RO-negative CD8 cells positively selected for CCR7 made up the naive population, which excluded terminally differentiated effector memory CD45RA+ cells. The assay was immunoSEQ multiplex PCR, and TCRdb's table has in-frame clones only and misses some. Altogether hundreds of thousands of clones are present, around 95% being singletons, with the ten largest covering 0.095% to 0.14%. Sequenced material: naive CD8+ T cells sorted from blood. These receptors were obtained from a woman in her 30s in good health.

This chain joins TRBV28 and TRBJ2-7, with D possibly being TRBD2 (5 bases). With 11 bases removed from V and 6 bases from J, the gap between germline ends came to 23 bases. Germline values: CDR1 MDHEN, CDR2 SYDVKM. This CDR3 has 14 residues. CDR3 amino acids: CAHTATPSSGEQYF. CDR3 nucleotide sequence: TGTGCCCACACTGCCACCCCTAGCTCGGGCGAGCAGTACTTC. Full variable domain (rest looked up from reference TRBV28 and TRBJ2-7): DVKVTQSSRYLVKRTGEKVFLECVQDMDHENMFWYRQDPGLGLRLIYFSYDVKMKEKGDIPEGYSVSREKKERFSLILESASTNQTSMYLCAHTATPSSGEQYFGPGTRLTVT.

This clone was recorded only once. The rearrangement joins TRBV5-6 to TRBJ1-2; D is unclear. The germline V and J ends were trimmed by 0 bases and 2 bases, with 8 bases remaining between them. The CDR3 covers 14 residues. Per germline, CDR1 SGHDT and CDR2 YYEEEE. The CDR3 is CASSLEASNYGYTF. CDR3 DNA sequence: TGTGCCAGCAGCTTGGAGGCCAGCAACTATGGCTACACCTTC.

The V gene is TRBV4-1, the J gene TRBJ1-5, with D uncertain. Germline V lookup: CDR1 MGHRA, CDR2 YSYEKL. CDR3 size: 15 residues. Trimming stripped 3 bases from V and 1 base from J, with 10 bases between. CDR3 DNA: TGCGCCAGCAGCCAGGATCGCAGGAGCAATCAGCCCCAGCATTTT. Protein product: CASSQDRRSNQPQHF.

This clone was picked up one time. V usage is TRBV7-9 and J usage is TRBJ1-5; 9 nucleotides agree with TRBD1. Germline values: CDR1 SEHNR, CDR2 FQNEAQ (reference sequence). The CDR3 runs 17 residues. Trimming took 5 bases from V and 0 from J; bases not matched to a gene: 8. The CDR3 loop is CASSLGTGTNSNQPQHF. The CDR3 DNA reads TGTGCCAGCAGCCTAGGGACAGGGACGAATAGCAATCAGCCCCAGCATTTT.

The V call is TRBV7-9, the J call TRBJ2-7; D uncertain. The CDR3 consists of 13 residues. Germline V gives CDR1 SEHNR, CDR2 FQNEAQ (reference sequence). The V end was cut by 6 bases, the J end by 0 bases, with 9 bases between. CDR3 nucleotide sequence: TGTGCCAGCAGTATCACCACCTCCTACGAGCAGTACTTC. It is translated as CASSITTSYEQYF. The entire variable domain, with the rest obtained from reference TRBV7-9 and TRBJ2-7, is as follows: DTGVSQNPRHKITKRGQNVTFRCDPISEHNRLYWYRQTLGQGPEFLTYFQNEAQLEKSRLLSDRFSAERPKGSFSTLEIQRTEQGDSAMYLCASSITTSYEQYFGPGTRLTVT.

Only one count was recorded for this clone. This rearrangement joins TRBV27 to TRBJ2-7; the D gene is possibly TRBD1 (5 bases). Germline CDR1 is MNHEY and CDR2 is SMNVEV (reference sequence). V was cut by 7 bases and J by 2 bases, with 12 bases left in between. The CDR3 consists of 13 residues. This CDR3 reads CASMRQTPYEQYF. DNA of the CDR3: TGTGCCAGCATGCGACAGACCCCCTACGAGCAGTACTTC.

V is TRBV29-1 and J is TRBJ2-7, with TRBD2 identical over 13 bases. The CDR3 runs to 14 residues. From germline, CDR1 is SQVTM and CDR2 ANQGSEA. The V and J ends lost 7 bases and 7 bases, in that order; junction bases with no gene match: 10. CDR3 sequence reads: CSAVGGLAGEEQYF. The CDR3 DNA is TGCAGCGCCGTAGGAGGACTAGCGGGAGAAGAGCAGTACTTC.

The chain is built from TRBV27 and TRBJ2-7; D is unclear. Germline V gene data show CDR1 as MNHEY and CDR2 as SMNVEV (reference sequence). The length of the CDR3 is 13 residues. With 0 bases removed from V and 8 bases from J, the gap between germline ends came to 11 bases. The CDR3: CASSLSPIQKQYF. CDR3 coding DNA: TGTGCCAGCAGTTTATCCCCAATCCAAAAGCAGTACTTC.

The CDR3 protein is CASSLVGAGGRYNEQFF. The CDR3 nucleotides read TGTGCCAGCAGCTTAGTGGGAGCGGGAGGGCGATACAATGAGCAGTTCTTC. V and J are TRBV11-2 and TRBJ2-1, with 10 bases identical to TRBD2. The CDR3 totals 17 residues. V lost 1 base, J lost 4 bases, and 7 bases stayed unmatched. The germline V gene has CDR1 SGHAT and CDR2 FQNNGV.

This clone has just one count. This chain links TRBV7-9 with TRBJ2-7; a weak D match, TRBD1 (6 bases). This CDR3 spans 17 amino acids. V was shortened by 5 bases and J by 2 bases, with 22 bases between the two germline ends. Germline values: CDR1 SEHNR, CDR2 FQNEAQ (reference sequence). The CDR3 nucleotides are TGTGCCAGCAGCCGTAATTCGCCGGGACAAACTACCTACGAGCAGTACTTC. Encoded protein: CASSRNSPGQTTYEQYF.

The CDR3 protein is CASSLSGGVGMNTEAFF. DNA of the CDR3: TGTGCCAGCAGTTTATCGGGGGGAGTGGGGATGAACACTGAAGCTTTCTTT. The chain links TRBV27 to TRBJ1-1; D is perhaps TRBD1 (5 bases). CDR1 and CDR2 (germline): MNHEY, SMNVEV (reference sequence). The CDR3 contains 17 residues. Trimming took off 0 bases at V and 0 bases at J, with 14 bases between the two ends.

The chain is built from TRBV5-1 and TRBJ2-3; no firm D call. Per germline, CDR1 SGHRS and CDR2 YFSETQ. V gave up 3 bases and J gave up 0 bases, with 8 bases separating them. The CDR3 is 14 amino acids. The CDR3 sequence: CASSSEISTDTQYF. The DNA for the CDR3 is TGCGCCAGCAGCTCCGAGATTAGCACAGATACGCAGTATTTT.

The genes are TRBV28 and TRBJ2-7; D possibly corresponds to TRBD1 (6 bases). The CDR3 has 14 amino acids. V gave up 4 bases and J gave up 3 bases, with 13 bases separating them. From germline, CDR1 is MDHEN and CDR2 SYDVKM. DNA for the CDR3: TGTGCCAGCAGTTCCCGGGACACGCACTACGAGCAGTACTTC. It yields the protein CASSSRDTHYEQYF. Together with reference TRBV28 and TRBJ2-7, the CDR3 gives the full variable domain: DVKVTQSSRYLVKRTGEKVFLECVQDMDHENMFWYRQDPGLGLRLIYFSYDVKMKEKGDIPEGYSVSREKKERFSLILESASTNQTSMYLCASSSRDTHYEQYFGPGTRLTVT.

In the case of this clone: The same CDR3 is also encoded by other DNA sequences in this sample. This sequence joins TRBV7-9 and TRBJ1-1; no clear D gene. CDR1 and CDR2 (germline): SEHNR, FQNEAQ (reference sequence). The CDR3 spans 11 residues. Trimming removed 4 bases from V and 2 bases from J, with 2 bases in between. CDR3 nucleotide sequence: TGTGCCAGCAGCTCTAACACTGAAGCTTTCTTT. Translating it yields CASSSNTEAFF.

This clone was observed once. This CDR3 reads CASSVARGNEQFF. The CDR3 DNA reads TGTGCCAGCAGCGTAGCCAGGGGAAATGAGCAGTTCTTC. The chain joins TRBV9 to TRBJ2-1; D possibly corresponds to TRBD1 (6 bases). This CDR3 has 13 amino acids. V dropped 0 bases and J dropped 7 bases, with 8 bases sitting between them. Germline loops: CDR1 SGDLS, CDR2 YYNGEE.

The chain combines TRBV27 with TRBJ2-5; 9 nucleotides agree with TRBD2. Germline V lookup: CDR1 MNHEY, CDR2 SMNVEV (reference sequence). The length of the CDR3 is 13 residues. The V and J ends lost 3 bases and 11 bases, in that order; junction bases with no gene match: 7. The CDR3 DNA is TGTGCCAGCAGTTTTAGCGGGGGCTACGCGCAGTACTTC. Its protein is CASSFSGGYAQYF.

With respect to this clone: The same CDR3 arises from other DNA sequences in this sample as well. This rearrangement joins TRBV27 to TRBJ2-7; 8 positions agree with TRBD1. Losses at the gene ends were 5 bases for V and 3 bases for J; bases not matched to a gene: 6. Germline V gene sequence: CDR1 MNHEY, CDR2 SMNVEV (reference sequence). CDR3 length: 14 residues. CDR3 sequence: CASSPGQAYYEQYF. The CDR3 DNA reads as TGTGCCAGCAGTCCGGGACAGGCATACTACGAGCAGTACTTC.

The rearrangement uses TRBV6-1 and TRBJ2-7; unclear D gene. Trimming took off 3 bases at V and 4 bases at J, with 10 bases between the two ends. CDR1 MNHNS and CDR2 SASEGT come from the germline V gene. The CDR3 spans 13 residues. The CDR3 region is CASSDYSRYEQYF. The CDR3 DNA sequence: TGTGCCAGCAGTGATTACAGTCGTTACGAGCAGTACTTC.

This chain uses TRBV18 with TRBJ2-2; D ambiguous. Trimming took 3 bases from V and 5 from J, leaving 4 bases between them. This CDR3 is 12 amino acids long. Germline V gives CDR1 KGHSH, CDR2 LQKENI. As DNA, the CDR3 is TGTGCCAGCTCACCTTGGACCGGGGAGCTGTTTTTT. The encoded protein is CASSPWTGELFF.

CDR3 protein: CASSVGLGRTRELFF. Written as DNA, the CDR3 is TGTGCCAGCAGCGTGGGACTAGGGCGGACCCGGGAGCTGTTTTTT. The rearrangement joins TRBV9 to TRBJ2-2; 8 bases are shared with TRBD2. The CDR3 has 15 residues. Germline CDR1 SGDLS, CDR2 YYNGEE. V was pared by 2 bases and J by 9 bases, with 9 bases of the junction left unmatched.

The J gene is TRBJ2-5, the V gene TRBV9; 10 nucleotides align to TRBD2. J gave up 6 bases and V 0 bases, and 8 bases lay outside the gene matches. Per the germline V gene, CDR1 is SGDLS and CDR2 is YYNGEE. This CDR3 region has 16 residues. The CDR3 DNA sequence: TGTGCCAGCAGCGTAGGATCTAGCGGGAGAGCAAAGACCCAGTACTTC. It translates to CASSVGSSGRAKTQYF.

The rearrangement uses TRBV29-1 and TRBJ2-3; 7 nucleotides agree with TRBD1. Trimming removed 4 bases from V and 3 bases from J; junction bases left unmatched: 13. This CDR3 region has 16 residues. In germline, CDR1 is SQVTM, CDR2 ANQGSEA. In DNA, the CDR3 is TGCAGCGTTGGGGGACAGAATGGGGTATTAACAGATACGCAGTATTTT. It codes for CSVGGQNGVLTDTQYF.

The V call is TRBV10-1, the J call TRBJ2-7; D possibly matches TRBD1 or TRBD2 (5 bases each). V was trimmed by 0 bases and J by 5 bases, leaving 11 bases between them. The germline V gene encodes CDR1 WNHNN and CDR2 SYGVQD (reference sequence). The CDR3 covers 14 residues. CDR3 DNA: TGCGCCAGCAGTGAGTCCCGGGGACCCCACGAGCAGTACTTC. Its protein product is CASSESRGPHEQYF.

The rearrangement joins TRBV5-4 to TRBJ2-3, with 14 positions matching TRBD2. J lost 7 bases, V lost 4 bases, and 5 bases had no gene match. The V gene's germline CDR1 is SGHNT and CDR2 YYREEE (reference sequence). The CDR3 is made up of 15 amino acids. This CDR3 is CASSLGLAGVNTQYF. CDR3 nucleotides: TGTGCCAGCAGCCTGGGACTAGCGGGGGTTAATACGCAGTATTTT.

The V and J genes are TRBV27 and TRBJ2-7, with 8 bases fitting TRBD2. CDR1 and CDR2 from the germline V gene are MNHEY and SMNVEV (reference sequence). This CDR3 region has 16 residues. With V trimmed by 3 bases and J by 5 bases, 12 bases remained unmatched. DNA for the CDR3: TGTGCCAGCAGTTTCGGATACGGTAGCGGGATCCACGAGCAGTACTTC. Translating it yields CASSFGYGSGIHEQYF.

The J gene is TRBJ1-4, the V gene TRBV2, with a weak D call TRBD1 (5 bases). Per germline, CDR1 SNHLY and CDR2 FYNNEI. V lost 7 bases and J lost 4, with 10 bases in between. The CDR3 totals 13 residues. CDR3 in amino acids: CASTDNHNEKLFF. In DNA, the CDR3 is TGTGCCAGCACGGACAACCATAATGAAAAACTGTTTTTT. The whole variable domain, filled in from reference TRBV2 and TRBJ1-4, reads EPEVTQTPSHQVTQMGQEVILRCVPISNHLYFYWYRQILGQKVEFLVSFYNNEISEKSEIFDDQFSVERPDGSNFTLKIRSTKLEDSAMYFCASTDNHNEKLFFGSGTQLSVL.